This T cell receptor (beta chain) was recovered during a study of blood T cell repertoires in COVID-19. For the study at large: Collection of acute and convalescent COVID-19 samples took place in the United States, Italy and Spain. The cDNA or gDNA used as material had been derived from T cells, B-cell-depleted T cells, or PBMCs.

CDR3 size: 15 residues. V dropped 4 bases and J dropped 4; count of bases not matched to a gene: 9. Germline values: CDR1 MNHEY, CDR2 SVGAGI. Original processing notes: The assay estimated nucleated cells by amplifying reference gene primers. The data were produced by immunoSEQ multiplex PCR, yet TCRdb's version contains in-frame clones alone and is incomplete. V and J calls and clone size are copied from that table; D and trimming were computed from the DNA. The sample has 80,000 to 100,000 clones, just over 90% seen once. The TCR originated in a man between 60 and 75 years old with acute or convalescent COVID-19. This rearrangement joins TRBV6-5 to TRBJ1-1, with 7 nucleotides matching TRBD1. The material sequenced was peripheral blood. CDR3 DNA sequence: TGTGCCAGCAGTTCGCGGACAGGAGGGTTCACTGAAGCTTTCTTT. Its translation: CASSSRTGGFTEAFF.